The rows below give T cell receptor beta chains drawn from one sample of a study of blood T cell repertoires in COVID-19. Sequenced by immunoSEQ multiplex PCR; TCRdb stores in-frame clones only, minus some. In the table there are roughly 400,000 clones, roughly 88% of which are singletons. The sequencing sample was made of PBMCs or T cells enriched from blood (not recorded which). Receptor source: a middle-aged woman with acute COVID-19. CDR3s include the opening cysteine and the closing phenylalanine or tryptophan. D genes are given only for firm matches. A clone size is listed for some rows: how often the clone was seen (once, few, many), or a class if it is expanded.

CDR3nt: TGTGCCAGCAGTTTTGACAGGGGGGACACTGAAGCTTTCTTT; CDR3aa: CASSFDRGDTEAFF; v_gene: TRBV7-2; d_gene: TRBD1; abundance: .; j_gene: TRBJ1-1
CDR3nt: TGCGCCAGCAGCCACCCCTCAGGGAGGGGAGACAATCAGCCCCAGCATTTT; CDR3aa: CASSHPSGRGDNQPQHF; v_gene: TRBV4-1; d_gene: .; abundance: .; j_gene: TRBJ1-5
CDR3nt: TGCGCCAGCAGCGACCGGACTAGATTAACAGATACGCAGTATTTT; CDR3aa: CASSDRTRLTDTQYF; v_gene: TRBV4-1; d_gene: TRBD2; abundance: .; j_gene: TRBJ2-3
CDR3nt: TGTGCCAGTAGTGAGGACAGGCGGTGGGGAGCTTTCTTT; CDR3aa: CASSEDRRWGAFF; v_gene: TRBV19; d_gene: TRBD1; abundance: .; j_gene: TRBJ1-1
CDR3nt: TGTGCCAGCAGCTTAGGGGCGGGTGGATCCTACGAGCAGTACTTC; CDR3aa: CASSLGAGGSYEQYF; v_gene: TRBV7-2; d_gene: .; abundance: .; j_gene: TRBJ2-7
CDR3nt: TGTGCCAGTAGCCTCCGGGACAGACCCGGCTACACCTTC; CDR3aa: CASSLRDRPGYTF; v_gene: TRBV19; d_gene: TRBD1; abundance: .; j_gene: TRBJ1-2
CDR3nt: TGTGCCAGCAGCGTAGGGGACAGCTTCTGGCGGAGCACCGGGGAGCTGTTTTTT; CDR3aa: CASSVGDSFWRSTGELFF; v_gene: TRBV9; d_gene: TRBD1; abundance: .; j_gene: TRBJ2-2
CDR3nt: TGTGCCAGCACCCGCGGGGGCACTGAAGCTTTCTTT; CDR3aa: CASTRGGTEAFF; v_gene: TRBV3-1/TRBV3-2; d_gene: .; abundance: .; j_gene: TRBJ1-1
CDR3nt: TGTGCCAGCAGCTTAGCTCGGGCGAACACCGGGGAGCTGTTTTTT; CDR3aa: CASSLARANTGELFF; v_gene: TRBV11-2; d_gene: .; abundance: once; j_gene: TRBJ2-2
CDR3nt: TGTGCCAGCAACTCGACAGAGTACTTC; CDR3aa: CASNSTEYF; v_gene: TRBV6-4; d_gene: .; abundance: .; j_gene: TRBJ2-7
CDR3nt: TGCAGTGCTAGTTCGGGACTGGACTACAATGAGCAGTTCTTC; CDR3aa: CSASSGLDYNEQFF; v_gene: TRBV20-1; d_gene: .; abundance: .; j_gene: TRBJ2-1
CDR3nt: TGTGCCAGCAGCGTGAAACCGGGGACGGGAGGCACCGGGGAGCTGTTTTTT; CDR3aa: CASSVKPGTGGTGELFF; v_gene: TRBV9; d_gene: TRBD2; abundance: .; j_gene: TRBJ2-2
CDR3nt: TGTGCCAGCAGTCCCAGGGGCGACTCCTACGAGCAGTACTTC; CDR3aa: CASSPRGDSYEQYF; v_gene: TRBV27; d_gene: .; abundance: .; j_gene: TRBJ2-7
CDR3nt: TGTGCCAGTAGTATTTCAGGGGACTATAGCACAGATACGCAGTATTTT; CDR3aa: CASSISGDYSTDTQYF; v_gene: TRBV19; d_gene: .; abundance: few; j_gene: TRBJ2-3
CDR3nt: TGTGCCAGCAGCGGGGGACACAGGGCAGATACGCAGTATTTT; CDR3aa: CASSGGHRADTQYF; v_gene: TRBV9; d_gene: .; abundance: .; j_gene: TRBJ2-3
CDR3nt: TGTGCCAGCAGCCGCGGGACAGGACGTAACAATGAGCAGTTCTTC; CDR3aa: CASSRGTGRNNEQFF; v_gene: TRBV2; d_gene: TRBD1; abundance: .; j_gene: TRBJ2-1
CDR3nt: TGTGCCAGCAGTTTTTCCGGGACAGGGTATGAAAAACTGTTTTTT; CDR3aa: CASSFSGTGYEKLFF; v_gene: TRBV27; d_gene: TRBD1; abundance: few; j_gene: TRBJ1-4
CDR3nt: TGTGCCAGCAGCCAAGATAGACACAACTCTAACTATGGCTACACCTTC; CDR3aa: CASSQDRHNSNYGYTF; v_gene: TRBV4-2; d_gene: .; abundance: once; j_gene: TRBJ1-2
CDR3nt: TGCGCCAGCAGCCAAGTCTGGGCCATCCATGGCTACACCTTC; CDR3aa: CASSQVWAIHGYTF; v_gene: TRBV4-1; d_gene: .; abundance: .; j_gene: TRBJ1-2
CDR3nt: TGTGCCAGCACCCAAGGGAGGGACACTGAAGCTTTCTTT; CDR3aa: CASTQGRDTEAFF; v_gene: TRBV7-8; d_gene: .; abundance: .; j_gene: TRBJ1-1
CDR3nt: TGTGCCAGCTCTCGACAGACTAACACCGGGGAGCTGTTTTTT; CDR3aa: CASSRQTNTGELFF; v_gene: TRBV18; d_gene: .; abundance: .; j_gene: TRBJ2-2
CDR3nt: TGTGCCAGCAGCTTACAACAGCAGACAGATACGCAGTATTTT; CDR3aa: CASSLQQQTDTQYF; v_gene: TRBV7-6; d_gene: .; abundance: .; j_gene: TRBJ2-3
CDR3nt: TGTGCCAGCAGTGAACAGGGGGGGAGGAGCAATCAGCCCCAGCATTTT; CDR3aa: CASSEQGGRSNQPQHF; v_gene: TRBV6-4; d_gene: TRBD1; abundance: .; j_gene: TRBJ1-5
CDR3nt: TGCGCCAGCAGCTTGGTGTCCTACACTGAAGCTTTCTTT; CDR3aa: CASSLVSYTEAFF; v_gene: TRBV5-1; d_gene: .; abundance: .; j_gene: TRBJ1-1
CDR3nt: TGCGCCAGCAGCCCACAGGGATTAGACGCCAACGTCCTGACTTTC; CDR3aa: CASSPQGLDANVLTF; v_gene: TRBV5-1; d_gene: .; abundance: .; j_gene: TRBJ2-6
CDR3nt: TGTGCCTGGAGTGTACAGGAATCAGATACGCAGTATTTT; CDR3aa: CAWSVQESDTQYF; v_gene: TRBV30; d_gene: .; abundance: .; j_gene: TRBJ2-3
CDR3nt: TGCGCCAGCAGCGACTCCGGGGGGGATCAGACCCAGTACTTC; CDR3aa: CASSDSGGDQTQYF; v_gene: TRBV5-1; d_gene: TRBD2; abundance: .; j_gene: TRBJ2-5
CDR3nt: TGCGCCAGCAGTCAGGGCTACGAGCAGTACTTC; CDR3aa: CASSQGYEQYF; v_gene: TRBV5-1; d_gene: .; abundance: once; j_gene: TRBJ2-7
CDR3nt: TGTGCCAGCAAGTGGCAGGGCGCTGAAGCTTTCTTT; CDR3aa: CASKWQGAEAFF; v_gene: TRBV6-5; d_gene: .; abundance: .; j_gene: TRBJ1-1
CDR3nt: TGTGCCAGCAGCCCCCTCTCCCACCGCGGCGGGGCGACCGGGGAGCTGTTTTTT; CDR3aa: CASSPLSHRGGATGELFF; v_gene: TRBV7-9; d_gene: .; abundance: .; j_gene: TRBJ2-2
CDR3nt: TGTGCCAGCAGCTCCCTCGGGCCCGAGGGTGGTGAAGCTTTCTTT; CDR3aa: CASSSLGPEGGEAFF; v_gene: TRBV6-6; d_gene: .; abundance: .; j_gene: TRBJ1-1
CDR3nt: TGTGCCAGCAGTGATCCTTACACAGATACGCAGTATTTT; CDR3aa: CASSDPYTDTQYF; v_gene: TRBV25-1; d_gene: .; abundance: .; j_gene: TRBJ2-3
CDR3nt: TGTGCCAGCAGCTTATCCCAGGGGTATATGCCTTACGAGCAGTACTTC; CDR3aa: CASSLSQGYMPYEQYF; v_gene: TRBV14; d_gene: .; abundance: once; j_gene: TRBJ2-7
CDR3nt: TGTGCCAGCAGCGACTCGAGCGGGGGGGAGACCCAGTACTTC; CDR3aa: CASSDSSGGETQYF; v_gene: TRBV7-2; d_gene: TRBD2; abundance: .; j_gene: TRBJ2-5
CDR3nt: TGTGCCAGCTCACTTACAGGGGATGGCTACACCTTC; CDR3aa: CASSLTGDGYTF; v_gene: TRBV18; d_gene: TRBD1; abundance: .; j_gene: TRBJ1-2
CDR3nt: TGTGCCAGCGACTCTAACTATGGCTACACCTTC; CDR3aa: CASDSNYGYTF; v_gene: TRBV19; d_gene: .; abundance: .; j_gene: TRBJ1-2
CDR3nt: TGCGCCAGCAGTCAATCACGACAGAACACCGGGGAGCTGTTTTTT; CDR3aa: CASSQSRQNTGELFF; v_gene: TRBV23-1; d_gene: .; abundance: once; j_gene: TRBJ2-2
CDR3nt: TGTGCCAGCAGCCCGCACGGGAACACTGAAGCTTTCTTT; CDR3aa: CASSPHGNTEAFF; v_gene: TRBV3-1/TRBV3-2; d_gene: .; abundance: .; j_gene: TRBJ1-1
CDR3nt: TGTGCCAGCAGCTTAAAGGGAGGCAACTATGGCTACACCTTC; CDR3aa: CASSLKGGNYGYTF; v_gene: TRBV7-9; d_gene: .; abundance: .; j_gene: TRBJ1-2
CDR3nt: TGTGCCTGGAGTGTAGGAGGGACAGGGGAACCCTATGGCTACACCTTC; CDR3aa: CAWSVGGTGEPYGYTF; v_gene: TRBV30; d_gene: TRBD1; abundance: .; j_gene: TRBJ1-2
CDR3nt: TGCGCCAGCAGCCAAGCAACGACAGAGATCAAGGGGGCCAACGTCCTGACTTTC; CDR3aa: CASSQATTEIKGANVLTF; v_gene: TRBV4-1; d_gene: .; abundance: .; j_gene: TRBJ2-6
CDR3nt: TGTGCCAGCAGCCTCGGGGGGAGCAATCAGCCCCAGCATTTT; CDR3aa: CASSLGGSNQPQHF; v_gene: TRBV13; d_gene: .; abundance: .; j_gene: TRBJ1-5
CDR3nt: TGTGCCAGCAGCCCGGCGGGGGCGGGGTCTTTGACCGGGGAGCTGTTTTTT; CDR3aa: CASSPAGAGSLTGELFF; v_gene: TRBV5-4; d_gene: .; abundance: .; j_gene: TRBJ2-2
CDR3nt: TGTGCCAGCAAAGGCAGGGGGTACTATGGCTACACCTTC; CDR3aa: CASKGRGYYGYTF; v_gene: TRBV2; d_gene: TRBD1; abundance: .; j_gene: TRBJ1-2
CDR3nt: TGTGCCAGCAGCTTGCGGACTAGCGGGGAGACCCAGTACTTC; CDR3aa: CASSLRTSGETQYF; v_gene: TRBV6-2/TRBV6-3; d_gene: TRBD2; abundance: .; j_gene: TRBJ2-5
CDR3nt: TGTGCCAGCAGCGAATGGGACAGGGCCAACTATGGCTACACCTTC; CDR3aa: CASSEWDRANYGYTF; v_gene: TRBV7-9; d_gene: TRBD1; abundance: .; j_gene: TRBJ1-2
CDR3nt: TGCGCCAGCAGCCACTCCCTCCGGGGGGTGGATGAGCAGTTCTTC; CDR3aa: CASSHSLRGVDEQFF; v_gene: TRBV4-1; d_gene: TRBD2; abundance: .; j_gene: TRBJ2-1
CDR3nt: TGTGCCAGTAGTATACGGACAACACCGGCTGAAGCTTTCTTT; CDR3aa: CASSIRTTPAEAFF; v_gene: TRBV19; d_gene: .; abundance: .; j_gene: TRBJ1-1
CDR3nt: TGTGCCAGCAGGGACATTTTTAATTCACCCCTCCACTTT; CDR3aa: CASRDIFNSPLHF; v_gene: TRBV12-3/TRBV12-4; d_gene: .; abundance: .; j_gene: TRBJ1-6
CDR3nt: TGCAGTGCTAGTGTAAGGGGACACCTCAACTATGGCTACACCTTC; CDR3aa: CSASVRGHLNYGYTF; v_gene: TRBV20-1; d_gene: .; abundance: .; j_gene: TRBJ1-2
CDR3nt: TGTGCCTGGAGTAAGCCCGGGACAGTTAATCAGCCCCAGCATTTT; CDR3aa: CAWSKPGTVNQPQHF; v_gene: TRBV30; d_gene: TRBD1; abundance: .; j_gene: TRBJ1-5
CDR3nt: TGTGCCAGCACTCGATTTACTAGCGGGGGGGCTGGTGAGCAGTTCTTC; CDR3aa: CASTRFTSGGAGEQFF; v_gene: TRBV27; d_gene: TRBD2; abundance: .; j_gene: TRBJ2-1
CDR3nt: TGTGCCAGCAGCCAAGATCCTAGCGGGGGGAACACCGGGGAGCTGTTTTTT; CDR3aa: CASSQDPSGGNTGELFF; v_gene: TRBV3-1/TRBV3-2; d_gene: TRBD2; abundance: .; j_gene: TRBJ2-2
CDR3nt: TGTGCCAGCAGCGACAGGGGGTATGGCTACACCTTC; CDR3aa: CASSDRGYGYTF; v_gene: TRBV7-8; d_gene: TRBD1; abundance: once; j_gene: TRBJ1-2
CDR3nt: TGTGCCAGCAGTGATAGACAGAGCAATCAGCCCCAGCATTTT; CDR3aa: CASSDRQSNQPQHF; v_gene: TRBV6-1; d_gene: .; abundance: .; j_gene: TRBJ1-5
CDR3nt: TGTGCCACCGGGAGGGACGGACTCTCCTACGAGCAGTACTTC; CDR3aa: CATGRDGLSYEQYF; v_gene: TRBV6-6; d_gene: TRBD2; abundance: .; j_gene: TRBJ2-7
CDR3nt: TGTGCCAGCAGTCGCAATGAGCAGTTCTTC; CDR3aa: CASSRNEQFF; v_gene: TRBV12-3/TRBV12-4; d_gene: .; abundance: .; j_gene: TRBJ2-1
CDR3nt: TGCGCCAGCAGCTTGGCTTGGGGCAACTCTGGGGCCAACGTCCTGACTTTC; CDR3aa: CASSLAWGNSGANVLTF; v_gene: TRBV5-1; d_gene: .; abundance: .; j_gene: TRBJ2-6
CDR3nt: TGTGCCAGCAGCTTACCAGGGGGCTTTGCCTCTGGGGCCAACGTCCTGACTTTC; CDR3aa: CASSLPGGFASGANVLTF; v_gene: TRBV7-2; d_gene: TRBD1; abundance: .; j_gene: TRBJ2-6